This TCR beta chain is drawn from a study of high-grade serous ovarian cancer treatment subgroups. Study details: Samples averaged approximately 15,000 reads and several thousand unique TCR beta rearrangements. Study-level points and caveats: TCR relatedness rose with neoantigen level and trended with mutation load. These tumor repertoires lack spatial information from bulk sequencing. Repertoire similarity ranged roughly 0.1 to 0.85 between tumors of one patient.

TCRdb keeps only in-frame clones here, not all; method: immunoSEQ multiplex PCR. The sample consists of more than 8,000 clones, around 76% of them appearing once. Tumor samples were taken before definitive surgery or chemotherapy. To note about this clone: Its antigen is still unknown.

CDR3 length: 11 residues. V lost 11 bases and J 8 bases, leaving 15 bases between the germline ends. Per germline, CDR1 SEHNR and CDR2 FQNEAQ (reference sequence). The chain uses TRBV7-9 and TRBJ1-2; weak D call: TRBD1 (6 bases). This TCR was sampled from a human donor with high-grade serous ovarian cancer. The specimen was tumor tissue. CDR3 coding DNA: TGTGCCGAAGGGGGGGGACAAGGCTACACCTTC. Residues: CAEGGGQGYTF.